These 16 T cell receptor beta chains originate from one sample sequenced in a study of cytomegalovirus exposure and HLA in healthy donors. This PCR relied on a set of 60 Vbeta primers and 13 Jbeta primers. Sequencing used immunoSEQ multiplex PCR; TCRdb keeps in-frame clones, though not all of them. The sample holds roughly 68,000 clones, approximately 77% seen once. The sequencing input was PBMCs. These receptors were taken from a woman in her 30s in good health and CMV-seropositive.

The chain couples TRBV11-1 to TRBJ2-7; D possibly corresponds to TRBD2 (7 bases). Looked up from germline, CDR1 is SGHAT and CDR2 is FQDESV (reference sequence). V was pared by 5 bases and J by 0 bases, with 14 bases between. This CDR3 has 15 residues. CDR3 sequence reads: CASSQGRGTSYEQYF. CDR3 in DNA: TGTGCCAGCAGCCAGGGGAGGGGGACCTCCTACGAGCAGTACTTC. The entire variable domain, with the rest obtained from reference TRBV11-1 and TRBJ2-7, is as follows: EAEVAQSPRYKITEKSQAVAFWCDPISGHATLYWYRQILGQGPELLVQFQDESVVDDSQLPKDRFSAERLKGVDSTLKIQPAELGDSAMYLCASSQGRGTSYEQYFGPGTRLTVT.

The chain employs TRBV9 and TRBJ2-1; 8 bases are a match to TRBD2. The CDR3 is 22 residues long. Germline V gene data show CDR1 as SGDLS and CDR2 as YYNGEE. J was trimmed by 4 bases and V by 0 bases; bases with no gene match: 24. The CDR3 is CASSVGGGGTRGSVVAYNEQFF. DNA of the CDR3: TGTGCCAGCAGCGTAGGAGGGGGGGGGACTAGAGGTTCAGTGGTAGCTTACAATGAGCAGTTCTTC.

The rearrangement uses TRBV6-1 and TRBJ2-5, with 12 bases identical to TRBD1. The J call could be wrong; TRBJ2-7 is a better fit for the DNA end. This CDR3 is 15 amino acids long. Germline V CDR1 and CDR2: MNHNS, SASEGT. The CDR3 DNA reads TGTGCCAGCAGGGGACAGGGGGCAACACTTTACGAGCAGTACTTC. Residues: CASRGQGATLYEQYF.

This clone has more than one count but fewer than ten. In DNA, the CDR3 is TGTGCCTGGAGGGCACAGGGGGCCAATTCACCCCTCCACTTT. It yields the protein CAWRAQGANSPLHF. The gene calls are TRBV30 and TRBJ1-6, with 9 nucleotides matching TRBD1. Germline V gives CDR1 GTSNPN, CDR2 SVGIG (reference sequence). Trimming cost V 3 bases and J 7 bases; bases outside gene matches: 4. The CDR3 sequence is 14 residues long.

The genes are TRBV27 and TRBJ1-1; no firm D call. V shed 3 bases and J shed 4 bases, with 9 bases lying between them. CDR1 MNHEY and CDR2 SMNVEV come from the germline V gene (reference sequence). This CDR3 comprises 13 residues. The CDR3 DNA is TGTGCCAGCAGTTTGGGAGGGATCACTGAAGCTTTCTTT. It translates to CASSLGGITEAFF.

This clone has a handful of counts. The genes are TRBV5-5 and TRBJ2-2; D may be TRBD2 (5 bases). This CDR3 spans 14 amino acids. The germline gives CDR1 SGHKS, CDR2 YYEKEE (reference sequence). Trimming left V 4 bases short and J 6 bases short, with 13 bases between. In DNA form, the CDR3 reads TGTGCCAGCAGCCGTCAAGAGGGCGCCGGGGAGCTGTTTTTT. Translating it yields CASSRQEGAGELFF.

The J gene is TRBJ2-7, the V gene TRBV5-6; possible D gene TRBD2, 5 bases. This CDR3 spans 15 amino acids. The germline CDR1 and CDR2 sequences are SGHDT and YYEEEE. V shed 4 bases and J shed 8 bases, with 22 bases lying between them. The CDR3 nucleotides read TGTGCCAGCAGCCCTGGACTGGGAGCCCACGACCAGCAGTACTTC. Amino acids: CASSPGLGAHDQQYF.

This chain joins TRBV5-1 and TRBJ2-1; 7 bases agree with TRBD2. Germline V gene data show CDR1 as SGHRS and CDR2 as YFSETQ. The CDR3 totals 16 residues. V lost 4 bases, J lost 4 bases, and 11 bases stayed unmatched. CDR3 loop: CASSPLVASGYNEQFF. For the CDR3, the DNA is TGCGCCAGCAGCCCGTTGGTGGCTAGCGGATACAATGAGCAGTTCTTC.

This chain joins TRBV4-2 and TRBJ2-5; 8 bases fit TRBD2. This CDR3 is 15 amino acids long. Germline V gene sequence: CDR1 LGHNA, CDR2 YNFKEQ. Trimming cost V 1 base and J 1 base; bases outside gene matches: 2. CDR3 sequence: CASSQVAGPQETQYF. CDR3 nucleotide sequence: TGTGCCAGCAGCCAAGTAGCGGGACCCCAAGAGACCCAGTACTTC.

This chain links TRBV28 with TRBJ2-7; 9 bases align to TRBD1. The V gene end was trimmed by 6 bases and the J gene end by 2 bases; junction bases not matched to a gene: 8. CDR3 length: 15 residues. CDR1 MDHEN and CDR2 SYDVKM come from the germline V gene. The chain's CDR3 is CASSPPGQGTYEQYF. In DNA form, the CDR3 reads TGTGCCAGCAGCCCCCCCGGACAGGGGACCTACGAGCAGTACTTC.

The chain employs TRBV28 and TRBJ2-7; TRBD2 matches at 7 bases. The length of the CDR3 is 14 residues. Germline CDR1 and CDR2: MDHEN and SYDVKM. V lost 3 bases and J lost 9; bases outside the gene matches: 11. DNA for the CDR3: TGTGCCAGCAGTTTCGTGGCGGGAGATGCCGGGCAGTACTTC. Residues: CASSFVAGDAGQYF.

The chain recombines TRBV4-3 with TRBJ2-5; 9 bases line up with TRBD2. V was pared by 0 bases and J by 3 bases, with 8 bases of the junction left unmatched. Germline V gene data show CDR1 as LGHNA and CDR2 as YSLEER. The CDR3 has 17 residues. The CDR3, as DNA: TGCGCCAGCAGCCAAGATTTTGGCGGGAGGGCCGAAGAGACCCAGTACTTC. Translation gives CASSQDFGGRAEETQYF.

The chain employs TRBV11-3 and TRBJ2-1, with TRBD2 identical over 12 bases. The germline V gene has CDR1 SGHNT and CDR2 YENEEA. The length of the CDR3 is 17 residues. Losses at the gene ends were 8 bases for V and 7 bases for J; bases not matched to a gene: 15. The CDR3 protein is CASALLAGGRRRNEQFF. The CDR3 DNA follows: TGTGCCAGCGCCCTACTAGCGGGAGGTCGGCGTCGAAATGAGCAGTTCTTC.

This CDR3 reads CASSFSGPNEQFF. DNA for the CDR3: TGCGCCAGCAGCTTTAGCGGGCCGAATGAGCAGTTCTTC. The chain couples TRBV5-1 to TRBJ2-1, with 7 bases fitting TRBD2. CDR3 length equals 13 residues. Germline V gene sequence: CDR1 SGHRS, CDR2 YFSETQ. The V segment lost 2 bases and the J segment 7 bases; nucleotides outside the gene matches: 3.

This clone was recorded many times. This chain links TRBV2 with TRBJ1-5; 7 nucleotides line up with TRBD1. Looked up from germline, CDR1 is SNHLY and CDR2 is FYNNEI. CDR3 length: 15 amino acids. V was clipped by 6 bases and J by 4 bases; unmatched bases: 9. CDR3 DNA: TGTGCCAGCAGACCCCCCGGGACAGAGAATCAGCCCCAGCATTTT. Encoded protein: CASRPPGTENQPQHF.

This clone has a single count. This chain joins TRBV29-1 and TRBJ1-5, with a tentative D call TRBD1 (6 bases). The length of the CDR3 is 13 residues. Germline CDR1 SQVTM, CDR2 ANQGSEA. The V end was cut by 4 bases, the J end by 6 bases, with 13 bases between. The CDR3 DNA is TGCAGCGTTGGGACAGATAAGGCTCAGCCCCAGCATTTT. Translation gives CSVGTDKAQPQHF.